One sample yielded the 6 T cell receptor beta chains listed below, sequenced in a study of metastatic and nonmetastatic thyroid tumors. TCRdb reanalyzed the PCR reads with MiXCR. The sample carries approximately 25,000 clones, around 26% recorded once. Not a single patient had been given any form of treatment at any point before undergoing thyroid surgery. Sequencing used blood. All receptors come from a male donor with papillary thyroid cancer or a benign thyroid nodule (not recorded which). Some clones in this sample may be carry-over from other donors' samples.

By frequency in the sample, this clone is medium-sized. CDR3 nucleotides: TGCAGTGCAGACGAGCGGGAGATCTACAATGAGCAGTTCTTC. Encoded protein: CSADEREIYNEQFF. The chain links TRBV20-1 to TRBJ2-1; 8 bases line up with TRBD2. The CDR3 is 14 amino acids. The germline V gene encodes CDR1 DFQATT and CDR2 SNEGSKA (reference sequence). The J segment lost 3 bases and the V segment lost 6 bases, leaving 7 bases of the junction unmatched.

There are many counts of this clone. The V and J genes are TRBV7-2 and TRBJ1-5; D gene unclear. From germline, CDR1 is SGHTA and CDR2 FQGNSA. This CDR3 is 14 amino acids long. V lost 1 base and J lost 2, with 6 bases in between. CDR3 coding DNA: TGTGCCAGCAGCTTAGTTATAGGCAATCAGCCCCAGCATTTT. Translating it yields CASSLVIGNQPQHF.

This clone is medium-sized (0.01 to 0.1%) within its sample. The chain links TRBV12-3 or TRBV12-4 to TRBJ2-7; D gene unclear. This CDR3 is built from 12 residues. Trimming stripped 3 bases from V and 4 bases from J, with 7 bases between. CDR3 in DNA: TGTGCCAGCAGTTTTGGAAATTACGAGCAGTACTTC. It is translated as CASSFGNYEQYF.

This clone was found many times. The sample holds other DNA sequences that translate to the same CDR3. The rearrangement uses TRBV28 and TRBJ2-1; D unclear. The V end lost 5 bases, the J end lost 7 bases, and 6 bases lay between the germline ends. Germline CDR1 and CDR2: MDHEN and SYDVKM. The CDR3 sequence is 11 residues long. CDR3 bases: TGTGCCAGCAGTCTAATGAATGAGCAGTTCTTC. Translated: CASSLMNEQFF.

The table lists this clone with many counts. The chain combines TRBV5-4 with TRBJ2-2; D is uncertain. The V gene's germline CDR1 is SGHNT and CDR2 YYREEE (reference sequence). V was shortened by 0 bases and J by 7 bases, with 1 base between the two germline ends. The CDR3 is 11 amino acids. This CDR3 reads CASSLDGELFF. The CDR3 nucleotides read TGTGCCAGCAGCTTGGACGGGGAGCTGTTTTTT.

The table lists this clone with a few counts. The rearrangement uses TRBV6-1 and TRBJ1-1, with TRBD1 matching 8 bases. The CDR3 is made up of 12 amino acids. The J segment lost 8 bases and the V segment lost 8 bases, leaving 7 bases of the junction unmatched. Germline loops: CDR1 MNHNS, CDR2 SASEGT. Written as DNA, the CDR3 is TGTGCCAGCCCAGGGGGCGTTGAAGAAGCTTTCTTT. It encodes CASPGGVEEAFF.